A selection of T cell receptor beta chains follows, all from one sample in a study of blood T cell repertoires in COVID-19. Here immunoSEQ multiplex PCR was the method, and the copy in TCRdb shows in-frame clones only, minus some. Here the sample spans about 180,000 clones, 88% being singletons. What was sequenced was PBMCs or T cells enriched from blood (not recorded which). These receptors all stem from a woman between 18 and 30 years old who had recovered from COVID-19. Each CDR3 is given with its conserved first and last residue. A D gene is named only where the DNA matches it firmly.

CATRDAAGNEKLFF	TGTGCCACCCGCGATGCGGCAGGGAATGAAAAACTGTTTTTT	NA	TRBJ1-4	TRBV10-3
CASSPAGGTAGSDTQYF	TGTGCCAGCAGCCCGGCCGGGGGGACCGCGGGTTCAGATACGCAGTATTTT	TRBD2	TRBJ2-3	TRBV4-2
CASSYSDRGHGEQYF	TGTGCCAGCAGTTACTCGGACAGGGGGCATGGCGAGCAGTACTTC	TRBD1	TRBJ2-7	TRBV6-5
CAWAYMADQPQHF	TGTGCCTGGGCGTACATGGCCGATCAGCCCCAGCATTTT	NA	TRBJ1-5	TRBV30
CAWSPLAGETGELFF	TGTGCCTGGAGTCCCCTAGCGGGAGAGACCGGGGAGCTGTTTTTT	TRBD2	TRBJ2-2	TRBV30
CASLELDEQYF	TGTGCCAGCCTAGAGTTGGACGAGCAGTACTTC	NA	TRBJ2-7	TRBV2
CASSIQGGYNEQFF	TGTGCCAGTAGTATTCAGGGGGGTTACAATGAGCAGTTCTTC	NA	TRBJ2-1	TRBV19
CASSIAGADTQYF	TGTGCCAGTAGTATAGCGGGGGCAGATACGCAGTATTTT	NA	TRBJ2-3	TRBV19
CASSYAPRGPNEKLFF	TGTGCCAGCAGTTACGCCCCCAGGGGCCCTAATGAAAAACTGTTTTTT	NA	TRBJ1-4	TRBV6-5
CASSELEETQYF	TGCGCCAGCAGTGAACTGGAAGAGACCCAGTACTTC	NA	TRBJ2-5	TRBV10-2